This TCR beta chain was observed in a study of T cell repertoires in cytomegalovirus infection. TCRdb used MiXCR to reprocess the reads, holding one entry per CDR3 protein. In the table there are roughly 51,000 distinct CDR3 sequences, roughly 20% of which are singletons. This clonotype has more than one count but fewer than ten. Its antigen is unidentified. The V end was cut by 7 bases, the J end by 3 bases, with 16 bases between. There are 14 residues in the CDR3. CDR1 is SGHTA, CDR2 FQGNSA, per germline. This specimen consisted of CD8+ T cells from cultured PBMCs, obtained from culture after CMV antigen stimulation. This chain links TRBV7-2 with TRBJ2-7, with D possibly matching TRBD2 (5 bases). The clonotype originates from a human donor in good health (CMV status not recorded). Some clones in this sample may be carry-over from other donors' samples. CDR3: CASTLLGGIYEQYF. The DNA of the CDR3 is TGTGCCAGCACCCTCCTTGGAGGAATCTACGAGCAGTACTTC.